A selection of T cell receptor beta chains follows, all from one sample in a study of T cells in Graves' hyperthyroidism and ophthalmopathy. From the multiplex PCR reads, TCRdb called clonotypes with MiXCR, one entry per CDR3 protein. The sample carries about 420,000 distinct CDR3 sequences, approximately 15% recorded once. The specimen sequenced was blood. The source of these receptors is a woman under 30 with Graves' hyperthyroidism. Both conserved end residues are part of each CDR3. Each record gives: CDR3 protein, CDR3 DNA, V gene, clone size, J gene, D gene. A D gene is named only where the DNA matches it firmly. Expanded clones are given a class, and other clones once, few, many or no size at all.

CASSFDRNTIYF	TGTGCCAGCAGTTTCGACCGAAACACCATATATTTT	TRBV12-3/TRBV12-4	.	TRBJ1-3	.
CSADRDSSYEQYF	TGCAGTGCCGACAGGGATTCGAGCTACGAGCAGTACTTC	TRBV20-1	many	TRBJ2-7	TRBD1
CASSFGVGSYNEQFF	TGTGCCAGCAGTTTCGGGGTAGGGTCCTACAATGAGCAGTTCTTC	TRBV12-3/TRBV12-4	many	TRBJ2-1	.
CASSPRSGGQETQYF	TGTGCCAGCTCACCACGGAGCGGAGGACAAGAGACCCAGTACTTC	TRBV18	many	TRBJ2-5	.
CATSREGGLQPQHF	TGTGCCACCAGCAGAGAGGGGGGCCTCCAGCCCCAGCATTTT	TRBV15	many	TRBJ1-5	.
CASRTAGGVGEQFF	TGTGCCAGTAGAACGGCGGGGGGGGTCGGTGAGCAGTTCTTC	TRBV19	few	TRBJ2-1	TRBD2
CASSSPTGGSYEQYF	TGTGCCAGCAGCTCCCCTACGGGAGGGTCCTACGAGCAGTACTTC	TRBV7-9	many	TRBJ2-7	TRBD2
CAISEAGASGNTIYF	TGTGCCATCAGTGAGGCGGGGGCATCTGGAAACACCATATATTTT	TRBV10-3	.	TRBJ1-3	.
CASSPGQGEWNEQFF	TGTGCCAGCAGCCCCGGACAGGGTGAGTGGAATGAGCAGTTCTTC	TRBV6-1	.	TRBJ2-1	TRBD1
CSARADRGGATEAFF	TGCAGTGCTAGAGCGGACAGGGGGGGCGCCACTGAAGCTTTCTTT	TRBV20-1	many	TRBJ1-1	TRBD1
CASSVVAGGRTDTQYF	TGTGCCAGCAGCGTAGTCGCGGGAGGGAGGACAGATACGCAGTATTTT	TRBV9	many	TRBJ2-3	TRBD2
CASSPPGRVEPQHF	TGTGCCAGCAGTCCCCCCGGCCGGGTGGAGCCCCAGCATTTT	TRBV28	many	TRBJ1-5	.
CASGAGAYEQYF	TGTGCCAGTGGGGCCGGGGCCTACGAGCAGTACTTC	TRBV2	many	TRBJ2-7	.
CASSIVGGSGWYTF	TGTGCCAGTAGTATAGTAGGAGGATCAGGCTGGTACACCTTC	TRBV19	many	TRBJ1-2	.
CASSLEVGLAGVGTDTQYF	TGTGCCAGCAGCTTAGAAGTGGGACTAGCGGGAGTGGGCACAGATACGCAGTATTTT	TRBV11-3	.	TRBJ2-3	TRBD2
CSARTSSYNSPLHF	TGCAGTGCTCGTACAAGCTCCTATAATTCACCCCTCCACTTT	TRBV20-1	many	TRBJ1-6	.
CASSLARDGDEQYF	TGCGCCAGCAGCTTGGCCAGGGATGGTGACGAGCAGTACTTC	TRBV5-1	many	TRBJ2-7	.
CASSLNFIEAFF	TGTGCCAGCAGTTTAAACTTCATTGAAGCTTTCTTT	TRBV12-3/TRBV12-4	.	TRBJ1-1	.
CAISEFRGTGGNNEQFF	TGTGCCATCAGTGAGTTTCGAGGGACAGGGGGTAACAATGAGCAGTTCTTC	TRBV10-3	many	TRBJ2-1	TRBD1
CASPGRRGRYNEQFF	TGTGCCAGCCCGGGGCGCCGGGGTCGGTACAATGAGCAGTTCTTC	TRBV2	many	TRBJ2-1	.
CASRGKGTYSPLHF	TGTGCCAGCAGGGGCAAGGGGACCTATTCACCCCTCCACTTT	TRBV12-3/TRBV12-4	few	TRBJ1-6	.
CASSILAGGYNEQFF	TGCGCCAGCAGCATCCTAGCGGGAGGCTACAATGAGCAGTTCTTC	TRBV5-1	many	TRBJ2-1	TRBD2
CASGRLAGVFGTDTQYF	TGTGCCAGCGGTCGACTAGCGGGGGTATTTGGCACAGATACGCAGTATTTT	TRBV27	many	TRBJ2-3	TRBD2
CASRALSNQPQHF	TGTGCCAGCAGGGCCCTTAGCAATCAGCCCCAGCATTTT	TRBV6-1	many	TRBJ1-5	.
CSARGGTENTEAFF	TGCAGTGCTAGAGGCGGGACAGAGAACACTGAAGCTTTCTTT	TRBV20-1	many	TRBJ1-1	TRBD1
CASSPSSQYNEQFF	TGTGCCAGCAGCCCCTCATCGCAGTACAATGAGCAGTTCTTC	TRBV7-3	many	TRBJ2-1	.
CASSLVALDNEQFF	TGTGCCAGCAGTTTGGTTGCGCTAGACAATGAGCAGTTCTTC	TRBV12-3/TRBV12-4	many	TRBJ2-1	.
CASSRGTIGDEQYF	TGTGCCAGCAGTAGGGGGACTATTGGGGACGAGCAGTACTTC	TRBV27	.	TRBJ2-7	.
CASSQGDSSYNEQFF	TGTGCCAGCAGCCAAGGGGACTCTTCCTACAATGAGCAGTTCTTC	TRBV14	.	TRBJ2-1	.
CASTGIATDTQYF	TGCGCCAGCACAGGGATAGCCACAGATACGCAGTATTTT	TRBV5-1	many	TRBJ2-3	.
CASLPEGKNIQYF	TGTGCCAGCCTACCGGAAGGCAAAAACATTCAGTACTTC	TRBV2	many	TRBJ2-4	.
CASTLTGGTGELFF	TGTGCCAGCACCTTGACAGGAGGTACCGGGGAGCTGTTTTTT	TRBV28	once	TRBJ2-2	.
CASMSRLAGAKNIQYF	TGTGCCAGCATGAGTAGGCTAGCGGGAGCCAAAAACATTCAGTACTTC	TRBV6-4	few	TRBJ2-4	TRBD2
CAWRAGQGPYNEQFF	TGTGCCTGGAGGGCGGGACAGGGGCCTTACAATGAGCAGTTCTTC	TRBV30	few	TRBJ2-1	TRBD1
CASSVVKYGYTF	TGTGCCAGCAGTGTTGTGAAGTATGGCTACACCTTC	TRBV2	many	TRBJ1-2	.
CASRRDAPYGYTF	TGTGCCAGCAGGAGGGACGCACCCTATGGCTACACCTTC	TRBV6-1	few	TRBJ1-2	.
CASSPQALGVSTEAFF	TGTGCCAGCAGCCCTCAGGCCTTGGGCGTGAGCACTGAAGCTTTCTTT	TRBV3-1	many	TRBJ1-1	.
CSASPGSAGSYEQYF	TGCAGTGCTAGTCCAGGTTCGGCAGGGAGCTACGAGCAGTACTTC	TRBV20-1	many	TRBJ2-7	.
CASRSREKDGYTF	TGTGCCAGCAGATCCAGGGAGAAGGATGGCTACACCTTC	TRBV6-1	.	TRBJ1-2	.
CASGYTEAFF	TGTGCCAGCGGTTACACTGAAGCTTTCTTT	TRBV27	many	TRBJ1-1	.
CASSPLAGGYGYTF	TGTGCCAGCAGCCCCCTAGCGGGAGGCTATGGCTACACCTTC	TRBV7-6	.	TRBJ1-2	.
CASSWTGVPETQYF	TGTGCCAGCAGTTGGACAGGGGTTCCTGAGACCCAGTACTTC	TRBV12-3/TRBV12-4	many	TRBJ2-5	TRBD1
CASRRGGTGVAKNIQYF	TGTGCCAGCAGAAGAGGCGGGACAGGGGTGGCCAAAAACATTCAGTACTTC	TRBV5-8	few	TRBJ2-4	TRBD1
CASSLNKDYGYTF	TGTGCCAGCAGCTTAAACAAGGACTATGGCTACACCTTC	TRBV11-2	many	TRBJ1-2	.
CASSLGDRVSTEAFF	TGCGCCAGCAGCTTGGGGGACAGGGTGTCCACTGAAGCTTTCTTT	TRBV5-1	many	TRBJ1-1	TRBD1
CASSYQRGGGDTQYF	TGTGCCAGCAGTTACCAGCGGGGGGGAGGGGATACGCAGTATTTT	TRBV6-2/TRBV6-3	.	TRBJ2-3	TRBD2
CAISEGRGTEAFF	TGTGCCATCAGTGAGGGCCGGGGGACTGAAGCTTTCTTT	TRBV10-3	many	TRBJ1-1	.
CASSYRDYKNIQYF	TGTGCCAGCAGCTACCGGGACTACAAAAACATTCAGTACTTC	TRBV13	.	TRBJ2-4	TRBD2
CASSPRDATNEKLFF	TGTGCCAGCTCACCCCGGGACGCAACTAATGAAAAACTGTTTTTT	TRBV18	many	TRBJ1-4	.
CASSQELAGVSGANVLTF	TGCGCCAGCAGCCAAGAACTAGCGGGAGTCTCTGGGGCCAACGTCCTGACTTTC	TRBV4-1	.	TRBJ2-6	TRBD2
CASSLGRHVTTNEKLFF	TGTGCCAGCAGCTTGGGCAGGCATGTTACAACTAATGAAAAACTGTTTTTT	TRBV5-5	.	TRBJ1-4	.
CASSFMGFPGAGYTF	TGTGCCAGCAGTTTTATGGGATTTCCTGGGGCGGGCTACACCTTC	TRBV12-3/TRBV12-4	many	TRBJ1-2	.
CASSQRGSYGYTF	TGCGCCAGCAGCCAGCGGGGTAGCTATGGCTACACCTTC	TRBV4-1	few	TRBJ1-2	.
CASSSPLVSGRATDTQYF	TGTGCCAGCAGTTCCCCCCTTGTGAGCGGGAGGGCCACAGATACGCAGTATTTT	TRBV12-3/TRBV12-4	many	TRBJ2-3	TRBD2
CASSYSGSYSYEQYF	TGTGCCAGCAGTTACTCGGGCAGTTACTCCTACGAGCAGTACTTC	TRBV6-6	many	TRBJ2-7	.
CASKVRDSYNYGYTF	TGTGCCAGCAAAGTCCGGGACAGCTATAACTATGGCTACACCTTC	TRBV6-1	many	TRBJ1-2	TRBD1
CASSFGTGNNEQFF	TGCGCCAGTAGTTTCGGGACAGGGAACAATGAGCAGTTCTTC	TRBV5-1	many	TRBJ2-1	TRBD1